This T cell receptor beta chain derives from a study of T cell repertoires in cytomegalovirus infection. Study in general: The public TCR beta signatures pointed to both CMV infection and matching HLA type.

Looked up from germline, CDR1 is SQVTM and CDR2 is ANQGSEA. Trimming left V 6 bases short and J 0 bases short, with 11 bases between. This CDR3 spans 14 amino acids. In TCRdb, the reads were re-called with MiXCR into one record per CDR3 protein. The sample holds 200,000 to 250,000 distinct CDR3 sequences, 22% seen once. The chain recombines TRBV29-1 with TRBJ2-2; tentatively, D is TRBD1 (5 bases). Sequenced: CD8+ T cells from PBMCs. This receptor was identified in a human donor in good health (CMV status not recorded). Some clones in this sample may be carry-over from other donors' samples. DNA of the CDR3: TGCAGCGTAGAGACAGATTCGAACACCGGGGAGCTGTTTTTT. It codes for CSVETDSNTGELFF.